The rows below give T cell receptor beta chains drawn from one sample of a study of early T cells in non-severe SARS-CoV-2 infection. Each CDR3 protein is one row after TCRdb ran MiXCR on the 5' RACE reads. Seen here are roughly 26,000 distinct CDR3 sequences, approximately 4.1% observed once, and the top ten hold under 8%. The sequenced material came from whole blood. The source is an adult who was a healthcare worker with PCR-confirmed SARS-CoV-2 infection or an uninfected control (not recorded which). CDR3s include the opening cysteine and the closing phenylalanine or tryptophan. The D gene is left open where the match is weak. Rows may omit the clone size; those that give it use once, few, many or a size class.

DNA	CDR3	size	D	J	V
TGCAGTTGGACTAGCGGGAGAGGAGAGACCCAGTACTTC	CSWTSGRGETQYF	-	TRBD2	TRBJ2-5	TRBV20-1
TGTGCCAGCAGCACCGGAGGACTAGCGGGAGGGCCTATCAATGAGCAGTTCTTC	CASSTGGLAGGPINEQFF	many	TRBD2	TRBJ2-1	TRBV11-2
TGTGCCAGCTCTCGACAGGGGGCTGGTGGCTACACCTTC	CASSRQGAGGYTF	many	TRBD1	TRBJ1-2	TRBV18
TGTGCCAGCAGCTACGTCCAGGGTTCCTACGAGCAGTACTTC	CASSYVQGSYEQYF	few	-	TRBJ2-7	TRBV7-9
TGTGCCAGCAGCCCCGACAGGGGGGACTATGGCTACACCTTC	CASSPDRGDYGYTF	many	TRBD1	TRBJ1-2	TRBV7-2
TGTGCCAGCAGTCTAGCGGGAGGGACCACAGATACGCAGTATTTT	CASSLAGGTTDTQYF	many	TRBD2	TRBJ2-3	TRBV7-9
TGCAGTGCCCTCCCGGACGGGAGCTCCTACGAGCAGTACTTC	CSALPDGSSYEQYF	many	-	TRBJ2-7	TRBV20-1
TGTGCCTGGAGTGTAAGGGCCAGGGGGACAGATACGCAGTATTTT	CAWSVRARGTDTQYF	few	TRBD1	TRBJ2-3	TRBV30
TGTGCCAGCAGGGGGGGGTCGAATAGCAATCAGCCCCAGCATTTT	CASRGGSNSNQPQHF	many	-	TRBJ1-5	TRBV6-7
TGTGCCAGCATCCCCGGGAGTCGAGCGGCAAACACTGAAGCTTTCTTT	CASIPGSRAANTEAFF	many	-	TRBJ1-1	TRBV12-3/TRBV12-4
TGTGCCAGCAGTTACTCGGTATACAATGAGCAGTTCTTC	CASSYSVYNEQFF	many	-	TRBJ2-1	TRBV6-6
TGCAGTGCTAGTCGGACAAGCTCTGGAAACACCATATATTTT	CSASRTSSGNTIYF	many	-	TRBJ1-3	TRBV20-1
TGCAGTGCCGTCTGGGGCACAGATACGCAGTATTTT	CSAVWGTDTQYF	many	-	TRBJ2-3	TRBV20-1
TGTGCCAGCTCACCCGGGACAGGGATCGGGTCACCCCTCCACTTT	CASSPGTGIGSPLHF	many	TRBD1	TRBJ1-6	TRBV18
TGTGCCATCAGTGAGTCAGAAGAGACCCAGTACTTC	CAISESEETQYF	many	-	TRBJ2-5	TRBV10-3
TGTGCCAGCTCACCTACGGGGAACACTGAAGCTTTCTTT	CASSPTGNTEAFF	-	-	TRBJ1-1	TRBV18
TGTGCCACCAGCCCCGGGACAAGACCGGTCCAACGTGAGCAGTTCTTC	CATSPGTRPVQREQFF	many	-	TRBJ2-1	TRBV24-1
TGTGCCAGCAGCCGGACTAGCGGTTGGGACGAGCAGTACTTC	CASSRTSGWDEQYF	many	TRBD2	TRBJ2-7	TRBV14
TGTGCCAGCATATGGGGGACTAGCGGCTACAATGAGCAGTTCTTC	CASIWGTSGYNEQFF	-	TRBD2	TRBJ2-1	TRBV11-2
TGTGCCATCAAAGCCGCCCAGAGCACAGATACGCAGTATTTT	CAIKAAQSTDTQYF	many	-	TRBJ2-3	TRBV10-3
TGCAGTGCTAGAGTCGTCCTCCCCACTGAAGCTTTCTTT	CSARVVLPTEAFF	many	-	TRBJ1-1	TRBV20-1
TGTGCCACCAGCAGAGATTGGAGCGGGAGGCAGACCTACAATGAGCAGTTCTTC	CATSRDWSGRQTYNEQFF	many	TRBD2	TRBJ2-1	TRBV15
TGTGCCAGCAGCTTGGGGACTAGCGACACCGGGGAGCTGTTTTTT	CASSLGTSDTGELFF	many	TRBD2	TRBJ2-2	TRBV7-9
TGTGCCAGCAGCTCTTACCCACTTAGAGGGGGCGCGATGGGGAAACTGTTTTTT	CASSSYPLRGGAMGKLFF	medium-sized	TRBD1	TRBJ1-4	TRBV11-2
TGCAGCTCTTTCTTGGGACAGGGAGGCAATTCACCCCTCCACTTT	CSSFLGQGGNSPLHF	many	TRBD1	TRBJ1-6	TRBV20-1
TGCAGCGTTGATGGTGGGGCGGATACGCAGTATTTT	CSVDGGADTQYF	few	-	TRBJ2-3	TRBV29-1
TGCAGTGCTAGAGATCTATCCCGCCCCAATGAGCAGTTCTTC	CSARDLSRPNEQFF	few	-	TRBJ2-1	TRBV20-1
TGCGCCAGCAGGTTGCAGGGGGCGCAGGAGACCCAGTACTTC	CASRLQGAQETQYF	few	TRBD1	TRBJ2-5	TRBV5-1
TGTGCCAGCAGCACCTTAGGACAGGGGAGGACAGATACGCAGTATTTT	CASSTLGQGRTDTQYF	many	TRBD1	TRBJ2-3	TRBV11-2